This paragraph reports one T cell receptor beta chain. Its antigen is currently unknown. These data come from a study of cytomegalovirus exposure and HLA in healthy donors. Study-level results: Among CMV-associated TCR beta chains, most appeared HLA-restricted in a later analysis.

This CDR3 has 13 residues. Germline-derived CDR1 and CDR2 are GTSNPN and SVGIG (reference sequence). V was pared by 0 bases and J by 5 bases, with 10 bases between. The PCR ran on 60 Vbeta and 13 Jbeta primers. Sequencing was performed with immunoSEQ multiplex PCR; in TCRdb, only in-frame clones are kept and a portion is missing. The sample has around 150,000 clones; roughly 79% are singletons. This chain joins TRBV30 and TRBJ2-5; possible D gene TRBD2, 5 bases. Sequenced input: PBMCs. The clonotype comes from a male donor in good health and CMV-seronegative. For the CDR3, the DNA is TGTGCCTGGAGTGTGTCGGGATATGAGACCCAGTACTTC. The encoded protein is CAWSVSGYETQYF.